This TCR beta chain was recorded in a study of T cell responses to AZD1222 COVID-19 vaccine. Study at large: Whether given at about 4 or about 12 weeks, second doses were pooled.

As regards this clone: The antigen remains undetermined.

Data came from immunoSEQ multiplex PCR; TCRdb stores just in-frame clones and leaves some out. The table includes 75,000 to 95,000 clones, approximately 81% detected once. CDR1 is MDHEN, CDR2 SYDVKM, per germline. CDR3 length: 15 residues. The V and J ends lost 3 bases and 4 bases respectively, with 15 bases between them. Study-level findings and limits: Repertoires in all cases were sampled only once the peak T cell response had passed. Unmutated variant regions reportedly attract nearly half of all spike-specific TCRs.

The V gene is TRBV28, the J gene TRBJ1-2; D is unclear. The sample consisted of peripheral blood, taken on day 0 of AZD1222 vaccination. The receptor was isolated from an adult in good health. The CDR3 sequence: CASSLWQQQIYGYTF. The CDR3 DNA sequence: TGTGCCAGCAGTTTGTGGCAGCAGCAAATCTATGGCTACACCTTC.